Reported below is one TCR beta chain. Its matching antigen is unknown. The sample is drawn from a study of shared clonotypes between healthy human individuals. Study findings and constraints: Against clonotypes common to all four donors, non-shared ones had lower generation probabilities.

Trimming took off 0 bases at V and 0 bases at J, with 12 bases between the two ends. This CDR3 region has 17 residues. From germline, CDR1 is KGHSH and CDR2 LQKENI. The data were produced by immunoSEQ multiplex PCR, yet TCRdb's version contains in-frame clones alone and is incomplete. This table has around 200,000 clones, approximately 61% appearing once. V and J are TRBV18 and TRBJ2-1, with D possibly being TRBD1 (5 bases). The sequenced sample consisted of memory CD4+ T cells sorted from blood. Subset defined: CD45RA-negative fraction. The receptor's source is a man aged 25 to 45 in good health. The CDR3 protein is CASSPPGQGSSYNEQFF. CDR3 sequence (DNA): TGTGCCAGCTCACCACCGGGGCAGGGCAGCTCCTACAATGAGCAGTTCTTC. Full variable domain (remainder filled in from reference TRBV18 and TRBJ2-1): NAGVMQNPRHLVRRRGQEARLRCSPMKGHSHVYWYRQLPEEGLKFMVYLQKENIIDESGMPKERFSAEFPKEGPSILRIQQVVRGDSAAYFCASSPPGQGSSYNEQFFGPGTRLTVL.